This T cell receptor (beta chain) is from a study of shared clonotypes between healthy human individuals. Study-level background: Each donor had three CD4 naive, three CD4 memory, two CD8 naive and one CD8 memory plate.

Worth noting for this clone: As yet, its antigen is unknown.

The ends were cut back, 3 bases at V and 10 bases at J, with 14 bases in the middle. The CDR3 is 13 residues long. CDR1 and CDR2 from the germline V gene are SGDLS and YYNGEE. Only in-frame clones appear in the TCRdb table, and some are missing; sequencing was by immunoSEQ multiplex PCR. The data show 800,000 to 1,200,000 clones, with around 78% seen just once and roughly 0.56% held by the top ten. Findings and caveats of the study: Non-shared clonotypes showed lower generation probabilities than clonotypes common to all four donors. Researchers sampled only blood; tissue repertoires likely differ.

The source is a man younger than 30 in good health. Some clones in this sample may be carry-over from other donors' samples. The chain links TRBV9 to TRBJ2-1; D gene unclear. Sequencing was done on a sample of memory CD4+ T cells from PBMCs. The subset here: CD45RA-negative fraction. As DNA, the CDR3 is TGTGCCAGCAGCGCGCTAGGATCCGGAGAGCAGTTCTTC. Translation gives CASSALGSGEQFF.